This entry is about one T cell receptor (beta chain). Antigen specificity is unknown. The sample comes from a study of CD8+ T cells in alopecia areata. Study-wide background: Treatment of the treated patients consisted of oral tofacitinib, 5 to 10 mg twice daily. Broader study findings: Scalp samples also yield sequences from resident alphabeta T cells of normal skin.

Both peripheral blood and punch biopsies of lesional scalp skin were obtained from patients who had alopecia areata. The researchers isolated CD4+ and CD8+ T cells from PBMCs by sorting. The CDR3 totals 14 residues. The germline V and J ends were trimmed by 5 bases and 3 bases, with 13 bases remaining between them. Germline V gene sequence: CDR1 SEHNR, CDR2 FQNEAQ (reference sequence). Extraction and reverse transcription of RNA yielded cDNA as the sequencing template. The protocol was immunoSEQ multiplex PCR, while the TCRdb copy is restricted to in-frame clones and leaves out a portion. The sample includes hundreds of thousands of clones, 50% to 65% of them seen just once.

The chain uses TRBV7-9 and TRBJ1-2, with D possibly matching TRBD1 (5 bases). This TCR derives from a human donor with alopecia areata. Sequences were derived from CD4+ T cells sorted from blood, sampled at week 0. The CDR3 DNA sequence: TGTGCCAGCAGCCCCGGGGCAGAGCACTATGGCTACACCTTC. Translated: CASSPGAEHYGYTF.